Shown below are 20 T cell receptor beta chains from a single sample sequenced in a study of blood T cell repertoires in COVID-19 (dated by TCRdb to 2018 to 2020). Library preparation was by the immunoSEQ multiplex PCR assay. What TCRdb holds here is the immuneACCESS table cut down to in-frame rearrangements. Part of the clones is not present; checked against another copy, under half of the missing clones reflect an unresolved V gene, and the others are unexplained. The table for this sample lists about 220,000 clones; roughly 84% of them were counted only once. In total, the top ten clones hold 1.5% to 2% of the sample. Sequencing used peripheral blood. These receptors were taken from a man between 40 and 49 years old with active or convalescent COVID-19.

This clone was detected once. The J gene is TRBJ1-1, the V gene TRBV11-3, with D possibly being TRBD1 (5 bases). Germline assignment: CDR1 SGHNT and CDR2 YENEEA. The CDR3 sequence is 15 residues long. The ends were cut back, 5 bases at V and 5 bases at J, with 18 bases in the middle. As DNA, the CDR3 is TGTGCCAGCAGCCAGCGTGGGGCCTCAGGGACTGAAGCTTTCTTT. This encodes CASSQRGASGTEAFF. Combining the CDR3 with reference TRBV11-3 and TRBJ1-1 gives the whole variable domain EAGVVQSPRYKIIEKKQPVAFWCNPISGHNTLYWYLQNLGQGPELLIRYENEEAVDDSQLPKDRFSAERLKGVDSTLKIQPAELGDSAVYLCASSQRGASGTEAFFGQGTRLTVV.

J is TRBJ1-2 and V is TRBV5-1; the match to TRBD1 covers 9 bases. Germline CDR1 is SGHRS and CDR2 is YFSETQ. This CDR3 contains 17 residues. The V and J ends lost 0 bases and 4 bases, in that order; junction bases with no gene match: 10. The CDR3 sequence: CASSLGTGGASLYGYTF. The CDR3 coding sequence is TGCGCCAGCAGCTTGGGAACAGGGGGCGCCTCCCTCTATGGCTACACCTTC. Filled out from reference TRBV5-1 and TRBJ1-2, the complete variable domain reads KAGVTQTPRYLIKTRGQQVTLSCSPISGHRSVSWYQQTPGQGLQFLFEYFSETQRNKGNFPGRFSGRQFSNSRSEMNVSTLELGDSALYLCASSLGTGGASLYGYTFGSGTRLTVV.

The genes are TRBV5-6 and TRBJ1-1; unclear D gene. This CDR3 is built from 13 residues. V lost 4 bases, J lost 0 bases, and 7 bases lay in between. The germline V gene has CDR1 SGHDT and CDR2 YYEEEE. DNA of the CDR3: TGTGCCAGCAGCCTACAGCTGAACACTGAAGCTTTCTTT. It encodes CASSLQLNTEAFF.

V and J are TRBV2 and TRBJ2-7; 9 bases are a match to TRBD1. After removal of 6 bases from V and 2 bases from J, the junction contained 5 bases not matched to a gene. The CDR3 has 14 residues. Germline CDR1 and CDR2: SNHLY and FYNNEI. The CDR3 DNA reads TGTGCCAGCAGGGGACAGGGCCACCCCTACGAGCAGTACTTC. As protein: CASRGQGHPYEQYF. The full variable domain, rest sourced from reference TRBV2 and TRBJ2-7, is EPEVTQTPSHQVTQMGQEVILRCVPISNHLYFYWYRQILGQKVEFLVSFYNNEISEKSEIFDDQFSVERPDGSNFTLKIRSTKLEDSAMYFCASRGQGHPYEQYFGPGTRLTVT.

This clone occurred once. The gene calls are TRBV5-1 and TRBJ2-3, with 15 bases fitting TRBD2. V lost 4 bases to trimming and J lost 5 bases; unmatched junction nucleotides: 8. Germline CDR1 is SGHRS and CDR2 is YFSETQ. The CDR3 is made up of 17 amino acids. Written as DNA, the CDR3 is TGCGCCAGCAGCCCGGCCGGGACTAGCGGGGGGTTAGATACGCAGTATTTT. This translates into CASSPAGTSGGLDTQYF.

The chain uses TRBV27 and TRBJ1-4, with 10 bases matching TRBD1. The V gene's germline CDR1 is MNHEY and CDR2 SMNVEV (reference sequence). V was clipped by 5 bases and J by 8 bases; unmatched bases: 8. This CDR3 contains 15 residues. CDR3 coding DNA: TGTGCCAGCAGTCCCGACAGGGGGCGAGGGGAAAAACTGTTTTTT. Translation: CASSPDRGRGEKLFF.

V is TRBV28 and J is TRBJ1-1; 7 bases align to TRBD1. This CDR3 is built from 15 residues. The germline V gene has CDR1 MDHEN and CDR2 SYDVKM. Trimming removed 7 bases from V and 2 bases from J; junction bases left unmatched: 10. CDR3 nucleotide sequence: TGTGCCAGCATTGTAACAGGGGCCGTAAACACTGAAGCTTTCTTT. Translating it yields CASIVTGAVNTEAFF. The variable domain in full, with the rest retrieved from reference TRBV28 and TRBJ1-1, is DVKVTQSSRYLVKRTGEKVFLECVQDMDHENMFWYRQDPGLGLRLIYFSYDVKMKEKGDIPEGYSVSREKKERFSLILESASTNQTSMYLCASIVTGAVNTEAFFGQGTRLTVV.

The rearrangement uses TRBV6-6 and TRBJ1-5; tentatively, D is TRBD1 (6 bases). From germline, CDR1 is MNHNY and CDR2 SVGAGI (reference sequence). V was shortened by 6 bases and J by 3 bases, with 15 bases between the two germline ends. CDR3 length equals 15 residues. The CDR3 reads CASRSRQALNQPQHF. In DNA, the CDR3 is TGTGCCAGCAGGTCTCGACAGGCGCTCAATCAGCCCCAGCATTTT.

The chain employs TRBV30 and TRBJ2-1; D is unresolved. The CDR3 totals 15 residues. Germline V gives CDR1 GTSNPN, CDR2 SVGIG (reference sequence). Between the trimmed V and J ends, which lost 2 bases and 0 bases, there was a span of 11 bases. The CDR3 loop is CAWSIRSSSYNEQFF. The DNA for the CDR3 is TGTGCCTGGAGTATCCGGAGTAGCTCCTACAATGAGCAGTTCTTC.

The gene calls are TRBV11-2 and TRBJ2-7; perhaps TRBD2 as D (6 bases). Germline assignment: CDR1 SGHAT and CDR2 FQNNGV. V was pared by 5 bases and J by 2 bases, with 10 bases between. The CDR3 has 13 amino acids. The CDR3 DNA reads TGTGCCAGCAGCACTAGCCCCCCCTACGAGCAGTACTTC. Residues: CASSTSPPYEQYF. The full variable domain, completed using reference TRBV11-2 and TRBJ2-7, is EAGVAQSPRYKIIEKRQSVAFWCNPISGHATLYWYQQILGQGPKLLIQFQNNGVVDDSQLPKDRFSAERLKGVDSTLKIQPAKLEDSAVYLCASSTSPPYEQYFGPGTRLTVT.

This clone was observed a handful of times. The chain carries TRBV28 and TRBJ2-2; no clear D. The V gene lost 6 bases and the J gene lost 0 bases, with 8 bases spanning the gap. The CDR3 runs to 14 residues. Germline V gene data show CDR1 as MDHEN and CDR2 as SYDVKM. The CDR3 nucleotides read TGTGCCAGCAGCCACTATCCGAACACCGGGGAGCTGTTTTTT. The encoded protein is CASSHYPNTGELFF.

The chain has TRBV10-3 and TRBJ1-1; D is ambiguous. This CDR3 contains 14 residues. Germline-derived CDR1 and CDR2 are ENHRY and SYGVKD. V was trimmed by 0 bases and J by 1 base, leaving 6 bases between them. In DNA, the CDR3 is TGTGCCATCAGTGAGTCTGCAGGGAACACTGAAGCTTTCTTT. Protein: CAISESAGNTEAFF.

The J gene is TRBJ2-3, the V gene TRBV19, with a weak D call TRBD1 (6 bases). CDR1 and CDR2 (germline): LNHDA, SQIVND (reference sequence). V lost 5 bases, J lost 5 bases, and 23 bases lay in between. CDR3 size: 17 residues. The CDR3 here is CASSPPSTGPWIDTQYF. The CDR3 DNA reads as TGTGCCAGTAGTCCACCCTCGACAGGCCCTTGGATAGATACGCAGTATTTT.

The CDR3 DNA reads TGTGCCAGCAGCCCCCGGACAGGCCTTAATGAAAAACTGTTTTTT. Residues: CASSPRTGLNEKLFF. The V gene is TRBV4-2, the J gene TRBJ1-4, with 7 bases lining up with TRBD1. J was trimmed by 4 bases and V by 4 bases; bases with no gene match: 6. The germline V gene encodes CDR1 LGHNA and CDR2 YNFKEQ. The CDR3 covers 15 residues.

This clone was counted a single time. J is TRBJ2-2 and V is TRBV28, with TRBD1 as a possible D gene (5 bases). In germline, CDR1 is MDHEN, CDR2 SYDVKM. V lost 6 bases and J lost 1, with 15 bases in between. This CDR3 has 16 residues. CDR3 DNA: TGTGCCAGCAGCCCGAGACAGTTAATGAACACCGGGGAGCTGTTTTTT. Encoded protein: CASSPRQLMNTGELFF.

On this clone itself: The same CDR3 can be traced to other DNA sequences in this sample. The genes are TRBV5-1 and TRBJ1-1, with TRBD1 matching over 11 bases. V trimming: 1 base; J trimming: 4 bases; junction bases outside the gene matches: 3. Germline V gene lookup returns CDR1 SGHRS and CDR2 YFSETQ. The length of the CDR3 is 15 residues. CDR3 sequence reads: CASSLTGTGGTEAFF. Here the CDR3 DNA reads TGCGCCAGCAGCTTGACCGGGACAGGGGGCACTGAAGCTTTCTTT. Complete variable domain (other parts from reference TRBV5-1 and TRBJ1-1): KAGVTQTPRYLIKTRGQQVTLSCSPISGHRSVSWYQQTPGQGLQFLFEYFSETQRNKGNFPGRFSGRQFSNSRSEMNVSTLELGDSALYLCASSLTGTGGTEAFFGQGTRLTVV.

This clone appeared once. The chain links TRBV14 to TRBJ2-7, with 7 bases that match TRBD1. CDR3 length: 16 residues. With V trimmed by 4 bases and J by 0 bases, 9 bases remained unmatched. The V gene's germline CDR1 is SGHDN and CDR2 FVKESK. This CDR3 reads CASSPRRDSSSYEQYF. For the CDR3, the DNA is TGTGCCAGCAGCCCTCGCCGGGACAGCAGCTCCTACGAGCAGTACTTC.

The CDR3 protein is CASSEGTGANYGYTF. The CDR3 coding sequence is TGTGCCAGCAGTGAGGGGACAGGAGCCAACTATGGCTACACCTTC. V is TRBV25-1 and J is TRBJ1-2, with 8 bases that match TRBD1. From germline, CDR1 is MGHDK and CDR2 SYGVNS. The CDR3 sequence is 15 residues long. J gave up 2 bases and V 3 bases, and 5 bases lay outside the gene matches.

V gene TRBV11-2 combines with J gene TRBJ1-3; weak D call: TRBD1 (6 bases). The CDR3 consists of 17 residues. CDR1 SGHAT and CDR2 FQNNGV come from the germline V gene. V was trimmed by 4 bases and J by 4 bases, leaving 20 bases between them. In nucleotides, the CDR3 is TGTGCCAGCAGCTCCCCTCTGGGCGAACAGGGCGGAAACACCATATATTTT. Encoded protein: CASSSPLGEQGGNTIYF.

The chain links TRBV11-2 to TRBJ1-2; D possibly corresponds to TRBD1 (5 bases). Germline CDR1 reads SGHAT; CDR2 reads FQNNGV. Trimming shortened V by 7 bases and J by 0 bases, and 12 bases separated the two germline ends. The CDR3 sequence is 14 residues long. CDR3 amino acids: CASTLGGANYGYTF. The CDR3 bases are TGTGCCAGCACCCTAGGAGGGGCTAACTATGGCTACACCTTC.